The 16 T cell receptor beta chains given below trace back to one sample, sequenced in a study of early stage breast cancer tumors. TCRdb's copy holds only in-frame clones and misses some; the assay was immunoSEQ multiplex PCR. In the table there are more than 60,000 clones, roughly 84% of which are singletons. Sequencing was done on a sample of blood. The source of these receptors is a person in their sixties or seventies with breast cancer.

Notes on this clone: Other DNA sequences within the sample encode an identical CDR3. This rearrangement joins TRBV7-9 to TRBJ1-1, with 9 bases lining up with TRBD1. The CDR3 sequence is 14 residues long. The germline CDR1 and CDR2 sequences are SEHNR and FQNEAQ (reference sequence). Trimming cost V 5 bases and J 5 bases; bases outside gene matches: 6. CDR3 amino acids: CASSPRTGETEAFF. As DNA, the CDR3 is TGTGCCAGCAGCCCCCGGACAGGGGAAACTGAAGCTTTCTTT.

This clone was detected once. The chain recombines TRBV7-6 with TRBJ1-2, with 9 bases fitting TRBD1. CDR3 size: 14 residues. V was pared by 5 bases and J by 1 base, with 2 bases of the junction left unmatched. CDR1 and CDR2 from the germline V gene are SGHVS and FNYEAQ. The CDR3 here is CASSPDRGNYGYTF. In nucleotides, the CDR3 is TGTGCCAGCAGCCCGGACAGGGGTAACTATGGCTACACCTTC.

V usage is TRBV27 and J usage is TRBJ2-3; 12 bases fit TRBD2. Per the germline V gene, CDR1 is MNHEY and CDR2 is SMNVEV (reference sequence). V shed 2 bases, J shed 6 bases, and the junction held 12 bases outside the gene matches. The CDR3 runs to 18 residues. The CDR3 DNA reads TGTGCCAGCAGTTTAAGGGCTAGCGGGGGGGCCGTGTTCGATACGCAGTATTTT. The encoded protein is CASSLRASGGAVFDTQYF.

J is TRBJ2-7 and V is TRBV21-1. TRBV21-1 is labeled a pseudogene. This CDR3 spans 15 amino acids. CDR3 amino acids: CASSKADRGPYEQYF. The CDR3 coding sequence is TGTGCCAGCAGCAAAGCAGATCGCGGACCCTACGAGCAGTACTTC.

The V and J genes are TRBV6-5 and TRBJ1-1, with D unclear. V dropped 7 bases and J dropped 0 bases, with 9 bases sitting between them. CDR3 length: 13 residues. CDR1 MNHEY and CDR2 SVGAGI come from the germline V gene. The CDR3 loop reads CASTGGLNTEAFF. The CDR3 DNA reads as TGTGCCAGCACGGGAGGCCTGAACACTGAAGCTTTCTTT.

The rearrangement links TRBV7-2 to TRBJ1-2; D is uncertain. The CDR3 extends over 12 amino acids. Looked up from germline, CDR1 is SGHTA and CDR2 is FQGNSA. The V end was cut by 3 bases, the J end by 6 bases, with 8 bases between. As DNA, the CDR3 is TGTGCCAGCAGCTTGAGGCTAGATGGCTACACCTTC. It translates to CASSLRLDGYTF.

V gene TRBV2 combines with J gene TRBJ1-3, with 8 bases aligning to TRBD1. Germline CDR1 SNHLY, CDR2 FYNNEI. The junction had 10 bases not matched to a gene; V was cut back by 5 bases and J by 10 bases. This CDR3 region has 14 residues. The chain's CDR3 is CASSLRQGLWTIYF. The CDR3 DNA reads TGTGCCAGCAGTCTTCGACAGGGGTTATGGACCATATATTTT.

In its sample, this clone was seen once. This rearrangement joins TRBV7-8 to TRBJ2-5, with 8 bases identical to TRBD1. The CDR3 is made up of 14 amino acids. J lost 5 bases, V lost 5 bases, and 7 bases had no gene match. The germline gives CDR1 SGHVS, CDR2 FQNEAQ. CDR3 in DNA: TGTGCCAGCAGCATCAGGGGGCGATGGGAGACCCAGTACTTC. It yields the protein CASSIRGRWETQYF.

This clone was observed a handful of times. The chain links TRBV2 to TRBJ1-1; D perhaps matches TRBD1 (5 bases). V lost 3 bases and J lost 4, with 12 bases in between. Germline CDR1 SNHLY, CDR2 FYNNEI. The length of the CDR3 is 14 residues. The CDR3 DNA reads as TGTGCCAGCAGTGACGGTCAGGGAAGCACTGAAGCTTTCTTT. It encodes CASSDGQGSTEAFF.

This clone was observed a few times. V gene TRBV5-1 combines with J gene TRBJ2-7, with D possibly TRBD2 on 7 matching bases. There are 16 residues in the CDR3. Per the germline V gene, CDR1 is SGHRS and CDR2 is YFSETQ. V was shortened by 4 bases and J by 2 bases, with 19 bases between the two germline ends. The chain's CDR3 is CASSARPGAGAYEQYF. The CDR3, as DNA: TGCGCCAGCAGCGCCCGCCCGGGGGCGGGGGCCTACGAGCAGTACTTC.

J is TRBJ2-4 and V is TRBV5-1; tentatively, D is TRBD1 or TRBD2 (5 bases each). Germline V gene data show CDR1 as SGHRS and CDR2 as YFSETQ. V gave up 2 bases and J gave up 7 bases, with 13 bases separating them. The CDR3 length is 14 residues. CDR3 in amino acids: CASSLWDPENIQYF. The CDR3 nucleotides are TGCGCCAGCAGCTTATGGGACCCAGAGAACATTCAGTACTTC.

V and J are TRBV11-2 and TRBJ2-7; possibly TRBD1 for D (5 bases). The CDR3 contains 14 residues. The germline V gene has CDR1 SGHAT and CDR2 FQNNGV. V was shortened by 2 bases and J by 1 base, with 9 bases between the two germline ends. The DNA for the CDR3 is TGTGCCAGCAGCTTATTCCAGGGATCCTACGAGCAGTACTTC. It codes for CASSLFQGSYEQYF. Full variable domain (outside the CDR3, taken from reference TRBV11-2 and TRBJ2-7): EAGVAQSPRYKIIEKRQSVAFWCNPISGHATLYWYQQILGQGPKLLIQFQNNGVVDDSQLPKDRFSAERLKGVDSTLKIQPAKLEDSAVYLCASSLFQGSYEQYFGPGTRLTVT.

The chain recombines TRBV6-5 with TRBJ2-2; a weak D match, TRBD1 (5 bases). From germline, CDR1 is MNHEY and CDR2 SVGAGI. This CDR3 spans 15 amino acids. The V gene lost 6 bases and the J gene lost 5 bases, with 16 bases spanning the gap. The CDR3 nucleotides read TGTGCCAGCAGGGACGACAGAACTGGGACCGGGGAGCTGTTTTTT. Translation gives CASRDDRTGTGELFF.

The chain carries TRBV18 and TRBJ2-7; a possible D gene is TRBD2 (7 bases). CDR3 length equals 13 residues. Germline V CDR1 and CDR2: KGHSH, LQKENI. Deletions cut 9 bases from V and 4 bases from J, with 16 bases between. This CDR3 is CASAAGASYEQYF. Written as DNA, the CDR3 is TGTGCCAGTGCGGCGGGGGCATCATACGAGCAGTACTTC.

The CDR3 DNA sequence: TGTGCCAGCAGTTCGGACAGGGGTCTCTCACCCCTCCACTTT. As protein: CASSSDRGLSPLHF. The rearrangement links TRBV6-1 to TRBJ1-6; 9 nucleotides line up with TRBD1. Losses at the gene ends were 5 bases for V and 10 bases for J; bases not matched to a gene: 6. From germline, CDR1 is MNHNS and CDR2 SASEGT. The CDR3 loop spans 14 amino acids.

CDR3 DNA: TGTGCCAGCAGCTTTTACAGGAGAGTCGGGAGGGATACGCAGTATTTT. Its translation: CASSFYRRVGRDTQYF. V is TRBV5-6 and J is TRBJ2-3; 7 positions agree with TRBD2. This CDR3 contains 16 residues. Trimming took 2 bases from V and 6 from J; bases not matched to a gene: 12. Germline lookup yields CDR1 SGHDT and CDR2 YYEEEE.